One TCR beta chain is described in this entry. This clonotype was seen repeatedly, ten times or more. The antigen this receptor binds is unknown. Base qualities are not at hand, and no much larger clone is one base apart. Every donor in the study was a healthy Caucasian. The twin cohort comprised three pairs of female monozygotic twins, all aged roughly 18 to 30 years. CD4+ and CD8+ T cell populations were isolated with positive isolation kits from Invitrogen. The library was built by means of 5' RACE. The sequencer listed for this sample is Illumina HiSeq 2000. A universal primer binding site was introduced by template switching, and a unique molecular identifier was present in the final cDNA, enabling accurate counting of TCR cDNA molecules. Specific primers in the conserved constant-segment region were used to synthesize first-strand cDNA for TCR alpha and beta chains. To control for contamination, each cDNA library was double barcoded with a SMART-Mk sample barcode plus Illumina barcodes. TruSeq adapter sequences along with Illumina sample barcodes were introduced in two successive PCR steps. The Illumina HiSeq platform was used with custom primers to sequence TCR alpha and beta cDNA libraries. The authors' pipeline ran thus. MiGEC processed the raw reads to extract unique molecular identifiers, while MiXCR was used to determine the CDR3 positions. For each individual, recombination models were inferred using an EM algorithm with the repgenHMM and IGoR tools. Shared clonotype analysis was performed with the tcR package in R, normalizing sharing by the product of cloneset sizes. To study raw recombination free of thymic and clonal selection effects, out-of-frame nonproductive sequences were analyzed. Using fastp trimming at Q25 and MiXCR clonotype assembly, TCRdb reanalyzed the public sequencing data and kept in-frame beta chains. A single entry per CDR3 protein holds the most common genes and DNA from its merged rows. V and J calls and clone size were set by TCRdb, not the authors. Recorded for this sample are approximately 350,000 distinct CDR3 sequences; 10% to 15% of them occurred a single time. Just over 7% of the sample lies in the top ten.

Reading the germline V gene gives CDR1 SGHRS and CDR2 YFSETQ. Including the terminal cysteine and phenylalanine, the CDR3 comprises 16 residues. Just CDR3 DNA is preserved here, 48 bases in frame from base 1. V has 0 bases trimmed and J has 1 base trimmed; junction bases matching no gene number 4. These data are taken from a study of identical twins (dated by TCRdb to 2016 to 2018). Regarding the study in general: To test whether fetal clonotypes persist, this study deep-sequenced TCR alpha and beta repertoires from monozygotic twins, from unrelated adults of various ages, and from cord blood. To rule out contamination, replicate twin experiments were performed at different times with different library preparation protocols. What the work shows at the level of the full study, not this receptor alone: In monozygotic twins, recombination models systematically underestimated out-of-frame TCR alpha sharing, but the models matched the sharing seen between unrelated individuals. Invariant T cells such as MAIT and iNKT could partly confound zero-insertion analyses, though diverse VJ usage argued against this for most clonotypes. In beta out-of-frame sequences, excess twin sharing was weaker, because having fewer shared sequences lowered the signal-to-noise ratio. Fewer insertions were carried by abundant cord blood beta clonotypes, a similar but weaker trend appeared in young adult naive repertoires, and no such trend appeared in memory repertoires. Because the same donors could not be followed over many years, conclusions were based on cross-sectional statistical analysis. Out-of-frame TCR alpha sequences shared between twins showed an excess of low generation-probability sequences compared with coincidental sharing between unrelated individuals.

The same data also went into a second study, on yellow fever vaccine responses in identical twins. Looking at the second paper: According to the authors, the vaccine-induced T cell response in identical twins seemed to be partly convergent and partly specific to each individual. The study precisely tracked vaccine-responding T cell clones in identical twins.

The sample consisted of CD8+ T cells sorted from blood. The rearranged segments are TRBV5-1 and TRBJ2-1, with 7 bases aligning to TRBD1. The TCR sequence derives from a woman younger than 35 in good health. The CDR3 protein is CASSLALTGSYNEQFF. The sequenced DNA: TGCGCCAGCAGCTTGGCCTTGACAGGGTCCTACAATGAGCAGTTCTTC.